This passage covers 5 T cell receptor beta chains from one sample sequenced in a study of shared clonotypes between healthy human individuals. Assay used: immunoSEQ multiplex PCR; TCRdb lists only in-frame clones, some missing. The sample lists hundreds of thousands of clones, roughly three quarters seen once, with about 12% in the top ten. Specimen: PBMCs. These receptors all come from a woman aged 40 to 50 in good health. Some clones in this sample may be carry-over from other donors' samples.

V usage is TRBV7-9 and J usage is TRBJ1-2; D is unclear. The CDR3 loop spans 15 amino acids. V was clipped by 5 bases and J by 9 bases, with 22 bases between them. Germline CDR1 and CDR2: SEHNR and FQNEAQ (reference sequence). The CDR3 region has the DNA TGTGCCAGCAGCCCATATCCCTACGCGCCTTTCAGCTACACCTTC. Translated, it gives CASSPYPYAPFSYTF.

The chain joins TRBV30 to TRBJ2-1; 12 positions match TRBD2. In germline, CDR1 is GTSNPN, CDR2 SVGIG (reference sequence). The length of the CDR3 is 14 residues. The V and J ends lost 2 bases and 9 bases, in that order; junction bases with no gene match: 5. DNA of the CDR3: TGTGCCTGGAGTCGGGCTAGCGGGAGGGTTGAGCAGTTCTTC. Translated: CAWSRASGRVEQFF.

The gene calls are TRBV10-3 and TRBJ2-7, with D uncertain. V was cut by 1 base and J by 2 bases, with 6 bases left in between. This CDR3 contains 13 residues. Germline assignment: CDR1 ENHRY and CDR2 SYGVKD. CDR3: CAISELVAYEQYF. The CDR3 region has the DNA TGTGCCATCAGTGAGTTGGTGGCCTACGAGCAGTACTTC.

The V gene is TRBV29-1, the J gene TRBJ2-1, with TRBD1 identical over 8 bases. V lost 4 bases to trimming and J lost 7 bases; unmatched junction nucleotides: 0. The germline gives CDR1 SQVTM, CDR2 ANQGSEA. The CDR3 runs 11 residues. CDR3 sequence reads: CSVGTGNEQFF. The CDR3 nucleotides are TGCAGCGTTGGGACAGGGAATGAGCAGTTCTTC.

The chain has TRBV28 and TRBJ1-4; no definite D call. CDR1 is MDHEN and CDR2 is SYDVKM in the germline V gene. V was clipped by 8 bases and J by 0 bases, with 10 bases between them. The CDR3 runs to 14 residues. For the CDR3, the DNA is TGTGCCAGCGTTGACACAGCAACTAATGAAAAACTGTTTTTT. It yields the protein CASVDTATNEKLFF.